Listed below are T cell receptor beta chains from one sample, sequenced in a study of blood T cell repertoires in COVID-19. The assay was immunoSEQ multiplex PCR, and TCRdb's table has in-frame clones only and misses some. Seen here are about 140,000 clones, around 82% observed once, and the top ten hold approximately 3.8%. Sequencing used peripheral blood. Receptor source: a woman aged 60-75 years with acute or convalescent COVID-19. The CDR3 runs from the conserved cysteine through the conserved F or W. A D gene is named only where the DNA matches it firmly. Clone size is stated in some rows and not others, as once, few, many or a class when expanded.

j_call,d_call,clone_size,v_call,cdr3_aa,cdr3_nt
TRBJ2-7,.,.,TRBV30,CAWSVRTVYEQYF,TGTGCCTGGAGTGTTAGAACTGTCTACGAGCAGTACTTC
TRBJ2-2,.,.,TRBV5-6,CASSLAGATGELFF,TGTGCCAGCAGCTTGGCAGGGGCTACCGGGGAGCTGTTTTTT
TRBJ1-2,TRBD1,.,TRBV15,CATSADREGYGYTF,TGTGCCACCAGCGCGGACAGGGAGGGCTATGGCTACACCTTC
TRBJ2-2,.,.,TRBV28,CASSRGGGNTGELFF,TGTGCCAGCAGTCGTGGGGGCGGCAACACCGGGGAGCTGTTTTTT
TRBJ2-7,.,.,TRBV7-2,CASSLAGGSYEQYF,TGTGCCAGCAGCTTAGCCGGCGGCTCCTACGAGCAGTACTTC
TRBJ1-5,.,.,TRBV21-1,CASSKAGQGDNQPQHF,TGTGCCAGCAGCAAAGCGGGACAGGGGGACAATCAGCCCCAGCATTTT
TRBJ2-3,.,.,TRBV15,CATSRDPGGADTQYF,TGTGCCACCAGCAGGGACCCTGGAGGGGCAGATACGCAGTATTTT
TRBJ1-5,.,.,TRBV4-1,CASSQEQGPQPQHF,TGCGCCAGCAGCCAAGAGCAGGGGCCTCAGCCCCAGCATTTT
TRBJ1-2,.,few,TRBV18,CASSPEVSHGYTF,TGTGCCAGCTCACCTGAGGTTTCCCACGGGTACACCTTC
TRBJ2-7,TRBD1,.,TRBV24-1,CATSEVGDRGHEQYF,TGTGCCACCAGTGAAGTGGGGGACAGGGGACACGAGCAGTACTTC
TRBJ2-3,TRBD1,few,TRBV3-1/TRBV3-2,CASSQVIPGGDTQYF,TGTGCCAGCAGCCAAGTTATTCCAGGGGGAGATACGCAGTATTTT
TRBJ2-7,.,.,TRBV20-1,CSASNGYEQYF,TGCAGTGCTAGTAACGGGTACGAGCAGTACTTC
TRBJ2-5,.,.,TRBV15,CATSRGGGTETQYF,TGTGCCACCAGCAGAGGGGGCGGCACGGAGACCCAGTACTTC
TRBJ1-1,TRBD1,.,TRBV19,CASYRQGRTEAFF,TGTGCCAGCTACCGACAGGGGAGGACTGAAGCTTTCTTT
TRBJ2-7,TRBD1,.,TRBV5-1,CASSLGQGALNEQYF,TGCGCCAGCAGCTTGGGACAGGGGGCTCTGAACGAGCAGTACTTC
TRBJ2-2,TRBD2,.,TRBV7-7,CASRQLAGGTGELFF,TGTGCTAGCAGACAGCTAGCGGGGGGCACCGGGGAGCTGTTTTTT
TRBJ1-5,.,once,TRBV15,CATSSSPVQPQHF,TGTGCCACCAGCAGCTCGCCGGTACAGCCCCAGCATTTT